Listed below are T cell receptor beta chains from one sample, sequenced in a study of T-cell reconstitution after alpha-beta-depleted transplantation in children. TCRdb recomputed calls from the PCR reads with MiXCR, one row per CDR3 protein. The sample shows approximately 520,000 distinct CDR3 sequences, about an eighth of them seen only once. The specimen was PBMCs, mostly from graft donor cells, collected 180 days after TCRalphabeta/CD19-depleted stem cell transplant. The origin of the receptors is a female patient aged 2-9 years who had a stem cell transplant for aplastic anemia, so the T cells may come from the graft donor. The CDR3 runs from the conserved cysteine through the conserved F or W. D genes are given only for firm matches. Clone size is not always given. Where it is, it says once, few, many or a class for expanded clones.

d_gene | j_gene | v_gene | abundance | CDR3aa | CDR3nt
TRBD1 | TRBJ2-7 | TRBV29-1 | . | CSVAMGQGGSYEQYF | TGCAGCGTTGCGATGGGACAGGGTGGTTCCTACGAGCAGTACTTC
. | TRBJ2-5 | TRBV5-6 | few | CASSRWRALGQETQYF | TGTGCCAGCAGCCGCTGGAGGGCCCTCGGGCAAGAGACCCAGTACTTC
TRBD2 | TRBJ2-3 | TRBV6-1 | many | CAGGLAGGPDTQYF | TGTGCCGGCGGGTTAGCGGGAGGGCCCGATACGCAGTATTTT
. | TRBJ1-5 | TRBV9 | . | CASSVGVLHQPQHF | TGTGCCAGCAGCGTAGGGGTTCTCCATCAGCCCCAGCATTTT
. | TRBJ2-5 | TRBV6-2/TRBV6-3 | few | CASSSVGTGQETQYF | TGTGCCAGCAGTTCTGTAGGAACAGGACAAGAGACCCAGTACTTC
. | TRBJ1-1 | TRBV12-3/TRBV12-4 | few | CASSLVGGRPLNTEAFF | TGTGCCAGCAGTTTAGTCGGGGGGCGCCCTCTGAACACTGAAGCTTTCTTT
TRBD1 | TRBJ1-5 | TRBV6-2/TRBV6-3 | many | CASKGGLVQPQHF | TGTGCCAGCAAAGGGGGCTTGGTTCAGCCCCAGCATTTT
. | TRBJ1-4 | TRBV21-1 | . | CASSKGAGNEKLFF | TGTGCCAGCAGCAAGGGGGCAGGGAATGAAAAACTGTTTTTT
TRBD2 | TRBJ2-7 | TRBV7-2 | few | CASRAGAGYEQYF | TGTGCCAGCAGAGCGGGAGCCGGATACGAGCAGTACTTC
. | TRBJ2-3 | TRBV11-1 | . | CASSTLLEFTDTQYF | TGTGCCAGCAGCACGTTACTAGAGTTCACAGATACGCAGTATTTT